This TCR beta chain was identified during a study of cytomegalovirus exposure and HLA in healthy donors. As for the study in general: Inside one of the first data releases sat around 85 million unique TCRs taken from HLA-typed donors. Study observations and caveats: The records held CMV serostatus as the only immune exposure information. Accounts indicate the classifier identified cytomegalovirus status with strong specificity and sensitivity.

J lost 6 bases, V lost 5 bases, and 14 bases had no gene match. The CDR3 length is 18 residues. Germline V gene sequence: CDR1 MGHDK, CDR2 SYGVNS. Comments on this clone: Its antigen is unknown.

Use of 60 Vbeta and 13 Jbeta primers characterized the PCR. In the original workflow: Unique TCR beta chains numbered 60 million to 100 million in a later analysis, with roughly 10 million shared. This table comes from immunoSEQ multiplex PCR, and its TCRdb copy is limited to in-frame clones, with some not included. V and J calls and clone size follow that table, whereas D and trimming were derived from the DNA. Altogether fewer than 250,000 clones are present, 65% to 85% being singletons, with the ten largest covering approximately 1.8%. The receptor was derived from a man in his forties in good health and CMV-seropositive. Sequenced material: PBMCs. The V call is TRBV25-1, the J call TRBJ2-2; 11 bases are a match to TRBD1. In nucleotides, the CDR3 is TGTGCCAGCAGTCACCTAGCCCCGGGACAGGGGGACGCCGGGGAGCTGTTTTTT. The encoded protein is CASSHLAPGQGDAGELFF.